These 26 T cell receptor beta chains were all obtained from the same sample, sequenced in a study of cytotoxic CD8 clonotypes in ibrutinib-treated CLL. Libraries were prepared by immunoSEQ multiplex PCR; TCRdb keeps only in-frame clonotypes and omits some of them. The sample consists of fewer than 150,000 clones, roughly 80% of them appearing once. The sequenced sample was PBMCs, obtained after 24 months of ibrutinib treatment. The receptors derive from a human donor with chronic lymphocytic leukemia.

The chain has TRBV7-8 and TRBJ2-1, with 13 bases aligning to TRBD2. The germline gives CDR1 SGHVS, CDR2 FQNEAQ. With 1 base clipped from V and 4 bases from J, the junction kept 1 base outside the gene matches. This CDR3 has 16 amino acids. The DNA for the CDR3 is TGTGCCAGCAGCTTAGGGACTAGCGGGGGATACAATGAGCAGTTCTTC. It encodes CASSLGTSGGYNEQFF. Looking up the rest from reference TRBV7-8 and TRBJ2-1 gives the full variable domain: GAGVSQSPRYKVAKRGQDVALRCDPISGHVSLFWYQQALGQGPEFLTYFQNEAQLDKSGLPSDRFFAERPEGSVSTLKIQRTQQEDSAVYLCASSLGTSGGYNEQFFGPGTRLTVL.

V is TRBV5-5 and J is TRBJ1-2; D might be TRBD1 (5 bases). Germline values: CDR1 SGHKS, CDR2 YYEKEE (reference sequence). This CDR3 spans 15 amino acids. V was shortened by 4 bases and J by 4 bases, with 17 bases between the two germline ends. The CDR3 DNA is TGTGCCAGCAGCCCCATTCTGCGAGGGACCTATGGCTACACCTTC. It is translated as CASSPILRGTYGYTF.

V usage is TRBV28 and J usage is TRBJ2-7, with D possibly TRBD1 on 5 matching bases. Germline V CDR1 and CDR2: MDHEN, SYDVKM. The CDR3 spans 12 residues. V was pared by 6 bases and J by 4 bases, with 10 bases between. CDR3 nucleotides: TGTGCCAGCAGCACCCAGGGTTACGAGCAGTACTTC. This translates into CASSTQGYEQYF.

This rearrangement joins TRBV29-1 to TRBJ1-1; TRBD1 matches 8 bases. CDR1 SQVTM and CDR2 ANQGSEA come from the germline V gene. The length of the CDR3 is 13 residues. Germline trimming cut 3 bases from V and 5 bases from J; bases unmatched to any gene: 5. This CDR3 is CSVDTGGQTEAFF. CDR3 bases: TGCAGCGTTGACACAGGGGGTCAGACTGAAGCTTTCTTT.

As DNA, the CDR3 is TGTGCCAGCCCGGAGACCCAGTACTTC. Translated: CASPETQYF. The V call is TRBV21-1, the J call TRBJ2-5; TRBD2 is the table's D call, not checked against the DNA. TRBV21-1 is labeled a pseudogene. The CDR3 covers 9 residues.

This chain joins TRBV30 and TRBJ1-2, with a weak D call TRBD1 (6 bases). The CDR3 is 18 residues long. V was pared by 2 bases and J by 11 bases, with 33 bases between. CDR1 is GTSNPN, CDR2 SVGIG, per germline (reference sequence). DNA of the CDR3: TGTGCCTGGAGTCCCTCCTCGGGGTCCCTCACAGGGTTCCTTTTTTACACCTTC. Its translation: CAWSPSSGSLTGFLFYTF.

The chain has TRBV6-6 and TRBJ2-5; D is unresolved. The CDR3 runs 12 residues. Trimming removed 5 bases at V and 7 bases at J, with 11 bases between. CDR1 is MNHNY and CDR2 is SVGAGI in the germline V gene (reference sequence). CDR3 bases: TGTGCCAGCAGTCCCTCGTTGGTGACCCAGTACTTC. Its translation: CASSPSLVTQYF.

V usage is TRBV30 and J usage is TRBJ1-2, with D perhaps matching TRBD1 (5 bases). From germline, CDR1 is GTSNPN and CDR2 SVGIG (reference sequence). This CDR3 spans 15 amino acids. V shed 4 bases and J shed 3 bases, with 18 bases lying between them. CDR3 DNA: TGTGCCTGGAAACACGGGGCCAAAGGAGACTATGGCTACACCTTC. It specifies CAWKHGAKGDYGYTF.

The chain carries TRBV5-1 and TRBJ1-1, with 7 bases fitting TRBD1. Looked up from germline, CDR1 is SGHRS and CDR2 is YFSETQ. The V and J ends lost 3 bases and 1 base, in that order; junction bases with no gene match: 6. The CDR3 consists of 15 residues. CDR3: CASSSLTGPNTEAFF. In DNA, the CDR3 is TGCGCCAGCAGCTCCTTGACAGGGCCGAACACTGAAGCTTTCTTT.

This chain links TRBV5-4 with TRBJ2-5, with D maybe TRBD2 (7 bases). CDR1 and CDR2 from the germline V gene are SGHNT and YYREEE (reference sequence). V lost 3 bases, J lost 1 base, and 19 bases lay in between. The CDR3 contains 17 residues. The CDR3 DNA follows: TGTGCCAGCAGCTCCTCCTTTTTAGGGGGGGCCCAAGAGACCCAGTACTTC. The encoded protein is CASSSSFLGGAQETQYF.

The chain has TRBV5-1 and TRBJ2-5; no clear D gene. The length of the CDR3 is 15 residues. CDR1 is SGHRS and CDR2 is YFSETQ in the germline V gene. Between the trimmed V and J ends, which lost 0 bases and 5 bases, there was a span of 14 bases. The CDR3 DNA reads TGCGCCAGCAGCTTGGAAGGGCGTAGTTTGGAGACCCAGTACTTC. Residues: CASSLEGRSLETQYF. The full variable domain, rest sourced from reference TRBV5-1 and TRBJ2-5, is KAGVTQTPRYLIKTRGQQVTLSCSPISGHRSVSWYQQTPGQGLQFLFEYFSETQRNKGNFPGRFSGRQFSNSRSEMNVSTLELGDSALYLCASSLEGRSLETQYFGPGTRLLVL.

The CDR3 protein is CASSRTGEYNEQFF. CDR3 bases: TGTGCCAGCAGTCGGACTGGGGAATACAATGAGCAGTTCTTC. V is TRBV6-5 and J is TRBJ2-1; D might be TRBD2 (5 bases). The CDR3 contains 14 residues. V was pared by 5 bases and J by 4 bases, with 12 bases between. Per the germline V gene, CDR1 is MNHEY and CDR2 is SVGAGI.

This clone appeared a few times. This chain joins TRBV7-7 and TRBJ2-5, with 12 bases fitting TRBD2. The CDR3 length is 17 residues. In germline, CDR1 is SSHAT, CDR2 FNYEAQ (reference sequence). V shed 2 bases, J shed 0 bases, and the junction held 4 bases outside the gene matches. CDR3 sequence: CASSLRLAGANQETQYF. CDR3 nucleotides: TGTGCCAGCAGCTTAAGACTAGCGGGGGCAAACCAAGAGACCCAGTACTTC.

CDR3 nucleotides: TGTGCCAGCAGCTTTGCGACTCTCGATGGGACCCAGTACTTC. It encodes CASSFATLDGTQYF. The chain employs TRBV5-5 and TRBJ2-5; D not resolved. The V gene's germline CDR1 is SGHKS and CDR2 YYEKEE (reference sequence). CDR3 length: 14 amino acids. V lost 2 bases and J 7 bases, leaving 15 bases between the germline ends.

V gene TRBV7-9 combines with J gene TRBJ2-1; 10 bases line up with TRBD2. The CDR3 has 16 amino acids. CDR1 and CDR2 from the germline V gene are SEHNR and FQNEAQ (reference sequence). Germline trimming cut 6 bases from V and 8 bases from J; bases unmatched to any gene: 13. DNA for the CDR3: TGTGCCAGCAGGCCCATAGGGACTAGCGTTGTGGATGAGCAGTTCTTC. This encodes CASRPIGTSVVDEQFF. The entire variable domain, with the rest obtained from reference TRBV7-9 and TRBJ2-1, is as follows: DTGVSQNPRHKITKRGQNVTFRCDPISEHNRLYWYRQTLGQGPEFLTYFQNEAQLEKSRLLSDRFSAERPKGSFSTLEIQRTEQGDSAMYLCASRPIGTSVVDEQFFGPGTRLTVL.

DNA of the CDR3: TGTGCCAGCATGCCCCAGGGCTCCTACGAGCAGTACTTC. Protein: CASMPQGSYEQYF. The V gene is TRBV7-2, the J gene TRBJ2-7, with a possible D match to TRBD1 (5 bases). CDR3 size: 13 residues. Germline values: CDR1 SGHTA, CDR2 FQGNSA. Trimming pared 7 bases from V and 0 bases from J, leaving 10 bases between.

Concerning this clone: Distinct nucleotide sequences in the sample also encode this CDR3. The J gene is TRBJ1-2, the V gene TRBV10-3; maybe TRBD1 (5 bases). Per germline, CDR1 ENHRY and CDR2 SYGVKD. CDR3 length: 13 residues. Trimming took off 6 bases at V and 2 bases at J, with 10 bases between the two ends. In DNA, the CDR3 is TGTGCCATCAGCGAGACAGTCAACTATGGCTACACCTTC. Protein sequence: CAISETVNYGYTF.

In DNA form, the CDR3 reads TGTGCCAGCAGCTTAGTATCGGGGCAGGGCGTTGAAAAACTGTTTTTT. Residues: CASSLVSGQGVEKLFF. The J gene is TRBJ1-4, the V gene TRBV7-9; tentative D call: TRBD1 (5 bases). Per germline, CDR1 SEHNR and CDR2 FQNEAQ (reference sequence). V was shortened by 1 base and J by 7 bases, with 16 bases between the two germline ends. The CDR3 consists of 16 residues.

The chain couples TRBV29-1 to TRBJ2-1; D uncertain. The V end was cut by 1 base, the J end by 1 base, with 5 bases between. The CDR3 runs to 13 residues. Germline CDR1 is SQVTM and CDR2 is ANQGSEA. The CDR3, as DNA: TGCAGCGTTGAAGGGGGTTCCTACAATGAGCAGTTCTTC. Encoded protein: CSVEGGSYNEQFF.

This chain links TRBV5-4 with TRBJ2-5, with 10 bases fitting TRBD1. Germline trimming cut 0 bases from V and 5 bases from J; bases unmatched to any gene: 7. Germline CDR1 reads SGHNT; CDR2 reads YYREEE (reference sequence). The CDR3 extends over 16 amino acids. The CDR3: CASSLARDRGVETQYF. The CDR3 DNA sequence: TGTGCCAGCAGCTTGGCTAGGGACAGGGGCGTGGAGACCCAGTACTTC. The whole variable domain, filled in from reference TRBV5-4 and TRBJ2-5, reads ETGVTQSPTHLIKTRGQQVTLRCSSQSGHNTVSWYQQALGQGPQFIFQYYREEENGRGNFPPRFSGLQFPNYSSELNVNALELDDSALYLCASSLARDRGVETQYFGPGTRLLVL.

V usage is TRBV6-5 and J usage is TRBJ1-4, with TRBD1 as a possible D gene (5 bases). V was clipped by 2 bases and J by 6 bases, with 10 bases between them. CDR3 length: 14 amino acids. Germline loops: CDR1 MNHEY, CDR2 SVGAGI. The CDR3 region has the DNA TGTGCCAGCAGTTACACGTGGGGCGATGAAAAACTGTTTTTT. This sequence encodes CASSYTWGDEKLFF.

The genes are TRBV5-1 and TRBJ2-5; weak D call: TRBD2 (5 bases). In germline, CDR1 is SGHRS, CDR2 YFSETQ. There are 13 residues in the CDR3. Trimming left V 2 bases short and J 4 bases short, with 9 bases between. CDR3 in amino acids: CASSFEGAETQYF. DNA of the CDR3: TGCGCCAGCAGCTTTGAGGGTGCAGAGACCCAGTACTTC. Full variable domain (remainder filled in from reference TRBV5-1 and TRBJ2-5): KAGVTQTPRYLIKTRGQQVTLSCSPISGHRSVSWYQQTPGQGLQFLFEYFSETQRNKGNFPGRFSGRQFSNSRSEMNVSTLELGDSALYLCASSFEGAETQYFGPGTRLLVL.

This sequence joins TRBV7-2 and TRBJ2-5; TRBD1 might be the D (6 bases). V was trimmed by 5 bases and J by 5 bases, leaving 12 bases between them. This CDR3 is 13 amino acids long. The germline V gene encodes CDR1 SGHTA and CDR2 FQGNSA. The CDR3 sequence is CASSRQARETQYF. For the CDR3, the DNA is TGTGCCAGCAGCCGACAGGCGCGGGAGACCCAGTACTTC.

The V and J genes are TRBV4-2 and TRBJ1-6; D is unresolved. The germline V gene encodes CDR1 LGHNA and CDR2 YNFKEQ. With 0 bases removed from V and 8 bases from J, the gap between germline ends came to 11 bases. This CDR3 contains 15 residues. The CDR3 protein is CASSQDWGTDSPLHF. In DNA, the CDR3 is TGTGCCAGCAGCCAAGACTGGGGTACGGATTCACCCCTCCACTTT.

V is TRBV27 and J is TRBJ2-2; no definite D call. Germline V gene data show CDR1 as MNHEY and CDR2 as SMNVEV (reference sequence). The V end was cut by 7 bases, the J end by 6 bases, with 15 bases between. CDR3 length: 14 residues. CDR3 nucleotides: TGTGCCAGCACCCCCAACGGGCGGTCCGGGGAGCTGTTTTTT. It translates to CASTPNGRSGELFF.

V and J are TRBV5-6 and TRBJ2-1; no clear D gene. V was shortened by 0 bases and J by 1 base, with 8 bases between the two germline ends. Germline V gene data show CDR1 as SGHDT and CDR2 as YYEEEE. CDR3 length equals 15 residues. The CDR3 sequence: CASSLVLRSYNEQFF. CDR3 nucleotide sequence: TGTGCCAGCAGCTTGGTGCTGCGGTCCTACAATGAGCAGTTCTTC.